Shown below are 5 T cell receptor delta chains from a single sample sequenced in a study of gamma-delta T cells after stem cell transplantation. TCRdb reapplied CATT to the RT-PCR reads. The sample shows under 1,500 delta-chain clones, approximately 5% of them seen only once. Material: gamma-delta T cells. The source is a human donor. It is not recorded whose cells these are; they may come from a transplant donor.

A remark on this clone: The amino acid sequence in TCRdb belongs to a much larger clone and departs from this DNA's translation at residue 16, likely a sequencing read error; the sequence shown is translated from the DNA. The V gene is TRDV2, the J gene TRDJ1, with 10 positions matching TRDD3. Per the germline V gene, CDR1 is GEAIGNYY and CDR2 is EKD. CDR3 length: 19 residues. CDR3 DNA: TGTGCCTGTGACACCTTGGGGGATACAAGGGAGCGAAGCACCGATACACTCATCTTT. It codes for CACDTLGDTRERSTDTLIF.

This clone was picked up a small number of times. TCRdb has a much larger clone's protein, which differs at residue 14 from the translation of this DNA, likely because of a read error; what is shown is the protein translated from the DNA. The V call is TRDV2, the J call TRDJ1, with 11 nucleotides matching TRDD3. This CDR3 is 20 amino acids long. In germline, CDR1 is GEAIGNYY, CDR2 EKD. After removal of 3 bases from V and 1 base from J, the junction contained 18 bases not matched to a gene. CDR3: CACDLMSAGLGDTFTDKLIF. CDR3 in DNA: TGTGCCTGTGACTTGATGTCGGCGGGGCTGGGGGATACATTCACCGATAAACTCATCTTT.

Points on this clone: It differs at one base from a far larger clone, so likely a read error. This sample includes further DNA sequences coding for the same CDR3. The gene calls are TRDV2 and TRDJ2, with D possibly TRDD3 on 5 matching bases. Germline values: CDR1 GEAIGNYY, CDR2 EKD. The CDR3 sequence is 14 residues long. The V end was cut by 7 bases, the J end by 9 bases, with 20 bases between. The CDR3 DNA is TGTGCCTGCGACTCGATCCGGGGGCTTTCACAACTCTTCTTT. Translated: CACDSIRGLSQLFF.

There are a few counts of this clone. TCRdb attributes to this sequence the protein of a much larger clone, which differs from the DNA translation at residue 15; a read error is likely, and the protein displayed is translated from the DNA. Here the CDR3 DNA reads TGTGCCTGTGACACCCTGGGGGAGGGTAAGACCGATAAACTCTTCTTT. It encodes CACDTLGEGKTDKLFF. This chain uses TRDV2 with TRDJ1; 8 nucleotides agree with TRDD3. With the DNA end fitting TRDJ2 better, the J assignment may be wrong. The CDR3 consists of 16 residues. Germline values: CDR1 GEAIGNYY, CDR2 EKD.

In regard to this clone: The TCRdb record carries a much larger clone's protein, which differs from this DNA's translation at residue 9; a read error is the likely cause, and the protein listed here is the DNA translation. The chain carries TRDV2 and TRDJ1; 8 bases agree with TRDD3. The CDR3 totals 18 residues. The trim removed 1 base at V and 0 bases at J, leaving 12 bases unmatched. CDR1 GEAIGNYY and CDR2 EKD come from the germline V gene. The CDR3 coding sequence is TGTGCCTGTGACACTCTCTTTACTAGGGGATACCACACCGATAAACTCATCTTT. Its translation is CACDTLFTRGYHTDKLIF.